This entry lists 17 T cell receptor beta chains sequenced from one sample in a study of blood T cells in healthy people across ages. A sample-barcoded 5' primer and a J-beta primer mix were used in a second PCR of roughly 6 to 11 cycles. TCRdb itself ran the 5' RACE reads through MiXCR, one entry per CDR3 protein. The sample lists fewer than 950,000 distinct CDR3 sequences; approximately 53% were seen once. The material sequenced was blood. The receptors were sampled from a man older than 75 in good health.

This clonotype has only a few counts. The gene calls are TRBV5-5 and TRBJ2-1; D gene uncertain. CDR1 and CDR2 from the germline V gene are SGHKS and YYEKEE (reference sequence). V dropped 4 bases and J dropped 6 bases, with 14 bases sitting between them. The CDR3 contains 14 residues. The CDR3 DNA sequence: TGTGCCAGCAGCCGAGTAGCTCCCGCCAATGAGCAGTTCTTC. Translated: CASSRVAPANEQFF.

The chain links TRBV29-1 to TRBJ2-5; tentatively, D is TRBD2 (7 bases). V lost 6 bases and J lost 5, with 25 bases in between. The CDR3 length is 16 residues. Germline V gene lookup returns CDR1 SQVTM and CDR2 ANQGSEA. CDR3 sequence reads: CSVAGGRGTSYETQYF. Written as DNA, the CDR3 is TGCAGCGTGGCCGGGGGGCGGGGGACCTCGTATGAGACCCAGTACTTC. Complete variable domain (other parts from reference TRBV29-1 and TRBJ2-5): SAVISQKPSRDICQRGTSLTIQCQVDSQVTMMFWYRQQPGQSLTLIATANQGSEATYESGFVIDKFPISRPNLTFSTLTVSNMSPEDSSIYLCSVAGGRGTSYETQYFGPGTRLLVL.

The chain is built from TRBV6-5 and TRBJ2-1, with D uncertain. The V gene's germline CDR1 is MNHEY and CDR2 SVGAGI. The CDR3 sequence is 15 residues long. V gave up 4 bases and J gave up 2 bases, with 12 bases separating them. The CDR3 nucleotides are TGTGCCAGCAGTTCGCTAGTAAGGACCTACAATGAGCAGTTCTTC. Protein sequence: CASSSLVRTYNEQFF.

The chain carries TRBV7-9 and TRBJ1-5; D gene uncertain. The V end lost 5 bases, the J end lost 0 bases, and 14 bases lay between the germline ends. Germline CDR1 is SEHNR and CDR2 is FQNEAQ (reference sequence). This CDR3 is built from 16 residues. Here the CDR3 DNA reads TGTGCCAGCAGCCATGACAAGGGTGGTAGCAATCAGCCCCAGCATTTT. Amino acids: CASSHDKGGSNQPQHF.

The rearrangement joins TRBV6-6 to TRBJ2-4; 10 nucleotides line up with TRBD2. The J call may be wrong; the DNA end is better matched by TRBJ2-7. Germline loops: CDR1 MNHNY, CDR2 SVGAGI (reference sequence). The CDR3 is 15 amino acids. The CDR3, as DNA: TGTGCCAGCAGTACTCTAGCGGGGGCCTCCTACGAGCAGTACTTC. Protein sequence: CASSTLAGASYEQYF.

The rearrangement uses TRBV6-5 and TRBJ2-1, with TRBD2 matching 8 bases. The CDR3 is made up of 16 amino acids. Germline V lookup: CDR1 MNHEY, CDR2 SVGAGI. Unmatched junction bases numbered 8, after V lost 0 bases and J lost 7 bases. The CDR3 coding sequence is TGTGCCAGCAGTTACTCGAGGGACTCGGGAGGGAATGAGCAGTTCTTC. As protein: CASSYSRDSGGNEQFF.

The gene calls are TRBV20-1 and TRBJ2-5; the D is unclear. V lost 0 bases, J lost 12 bases, and 20 bases lay in between. The CDR3 is 14 residues long. The V gene's germline CDR1 is DFQATT and CDR2 SNEGSKA (reference sequence). CDR3 loop: CSARDQFHLGKEYF. DNA for the CDR3: TGCAGTGCTAGAGATCAGTTCCACCTCGGCAAGGAGTACTTC.

The chain is built from TRBV2 and TRBJ2-3, with unresolved D. The length of the CDR3 is 14 residues. Germline V gene data show CDR1 as SNHLY and CDR2 as FYNNEI. V lost 6 bases and J 1 base, leaving 11 bases between the germline ends. This CDR3 is CASRVSIGTDTQYF. Written as DNA, the CDR3 is TGTGCCAGCAGGGTTAGCATAGGCACAGATACGCAGTATTTT.

The genes are TRBV27 and TRBJ2-7; TRBD1 matches at 11 bases. This CDR3 has 16 amino acids. The ends lost 6 bases at V and 2 bases at J; junction bases unmatched: 9. Germline V gives CDR1 MNHEY, CDR2 SMNVEV (reference sequence). CDR3 nucleotide sequence: TGTGCCAGCAGCCTACTAGGGGGACAGGGGGCCTACGAGCAGTACTTC. Translating gives CASSLLGGQGAYEQYF.

This sequence joins TRBV20-1 and TRBJ1-6; D perhaps matches TRBD1 (6 bases). Germline-derived CDR1 and CDR2 are DFQATT and SNEGSKA (reference sequence). The CDR3 is 15 amino acids. The DNA of the CDR3 is TGCAGGGCTCGAACAGGGCGCCTCCGTAATTCACCCCTCCACTTT. It translates to CRARTGRLRNSPLHF.

The gene calls are TRBV18 and TRBJ2-7; the D gene is possibly TRBD1 (5 bases). Between the trimmed V and J ends, which lost 4 bases and 0 bases, there was a span of 13 bases. CDR1 is KGHSH and CDR2 is LQKENI in the germline V gene. The CDR3 is 15 amino acids. CDR3 sequence: CASSLSGSISYEQYF. CDR3 DNA: TGTGCCAGCTCACTTTCAGGGTCGATCTCCTACGAGCAGTACTTC.

In this sample, this clonotype turned up a few times. The junction shows a germline mismatch at one end, possibly a read error. The gene calls are TRBV29-1 and TRBJ2-5; the D is unclear. CDR3 length: 12 residues. Germline values: CDR1 SQVTM, CDR2 ANQGSEA. The CDR3 nucleotides read TGCAGCATTGATCTAGGTGGGGAGACCCAGTACTTC. Its translation: CSIDLGGETQYF. The variable domain in full, with the rest retrieved from reference TRBV29-1 and TRBJ2-5, is SAVISQKPSRDICQRGTSLTIQCQVDSQVTMMFWYRQQPGQSLTLIATANQGSEATYESGFVIDKFPISRPNLTFSTLTVSNMSPEDSSIYLCSIDLGGETQYFGPGTRLLVL.

The V call is TRBV6-6, the J call TRBJ2-7, with D possibly being TRBD2 (6 bases). Germline V gene sequence: CDR1 MNHNY, CDR2 SVGAGI (reference sequence). CDR3 length: 13 amino acids. Trimming removed 6 bases at V and 3 bases at J, with 12 bases between. The CDR3 coding sequence is TGTGCCAGCAGGCCGGGACTTATCTACGAGCAGTACTTC. This sequence encodes CASRPGLIYEQYF.

This clonotype was recorded a few times. The chain combines TRBV20-1 with TRBJ2-3; possibly TRBD2 for D (5 bases). The CDR3 runs 15 residues. Germline V gene data show CDR1 as DFQATT and CDR2 as SNEGSKA (reference sequence). The V end was cut by 0 bases, the J end by 14 bases, with 24 bases between. The CDR3 loop is CSARDRMGEGRYAYF. The DNA for the CDR3 is TGCAGTGCTAGAGATCGGATGGGAGAAGGAAGATACGCGTATTTT.

V is TRBV10-3 and J is TRBJ2-7, with no clear D. This CDR3 region has 11 residues. V was shortened by 0 bases and J by 6 bases, with 3 bases between the two germline ends. The V gene's germline CDR1 is ENHRY and CDR2 SYGVKD. The CDR3 DNA is TGTGCCATCAGTGAGTCGGGCGAGCAGTACTTC. It codes for CAISESGEQYF.

Concerning this clonotype itself: A much larger clone sits a single nucleotide away, making a read error possible. This sequence joins TRBV2 and TRBJ2-5, with D unclear. The CDR3 loop spans 12 amino acids. Per the germline V gene, CDR1 is SNHLY and CDR2 is FYNNEI. Trimming removed 6 bases from V and 1 base from J, with 6 bases in between. CDR3 loop: CASRGGQETQYF. The DNA for the CDR3 is TGTGCCAGCAGAGGCGGCCAAGAGACCCAGTACTTC.

The V gene is TRBV10-3, the J gene TRBJ2-7, with 10 positions matching TRBD2. The CDR3 has 14 residues. The V gene's germline CDR1 is ENHRY and CDR2 SYGVKD. Trimming at V came to 10 bases and at J to 6 bases, leaving 12 bases not matched to a gene. The CDR3 nucleotides read TGTGCCACCGAGCCTAGCGGGAGTCCAAGCGAGCAGTACTTC. The encoded protein is CATEPSGSPSEQYF.